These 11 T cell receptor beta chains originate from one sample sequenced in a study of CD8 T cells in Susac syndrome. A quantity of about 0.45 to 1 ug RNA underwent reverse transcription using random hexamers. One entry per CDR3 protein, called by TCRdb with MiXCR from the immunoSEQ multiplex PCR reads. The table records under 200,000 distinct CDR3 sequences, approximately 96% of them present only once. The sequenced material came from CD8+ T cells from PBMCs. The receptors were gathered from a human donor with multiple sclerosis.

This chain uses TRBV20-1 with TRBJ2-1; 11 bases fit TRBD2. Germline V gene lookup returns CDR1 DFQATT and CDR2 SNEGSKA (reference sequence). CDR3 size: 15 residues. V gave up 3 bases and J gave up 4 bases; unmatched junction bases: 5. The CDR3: CSARLGTSGYNEQFF. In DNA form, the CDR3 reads TGCAGTGCTAGGCTTGGGACTAGCGGATACAATGAGCAGTTCTTC.

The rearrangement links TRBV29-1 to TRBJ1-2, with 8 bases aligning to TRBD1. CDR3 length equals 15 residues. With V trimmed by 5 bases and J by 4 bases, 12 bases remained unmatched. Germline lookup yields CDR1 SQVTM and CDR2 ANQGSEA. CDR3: CSVSGTGRSSYGYTF. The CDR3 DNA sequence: TGCAGCGTTTCCGGGACAGGCCGATCTTCCTATGGCTACACCTTC.

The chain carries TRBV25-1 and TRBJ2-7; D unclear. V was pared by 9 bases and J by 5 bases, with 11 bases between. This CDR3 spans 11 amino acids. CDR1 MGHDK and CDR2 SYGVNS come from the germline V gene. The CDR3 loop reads CASGPVNEQYF. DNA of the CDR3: TGTGCCAGTGGACCGGTCAACGAGCAGTACTTC.

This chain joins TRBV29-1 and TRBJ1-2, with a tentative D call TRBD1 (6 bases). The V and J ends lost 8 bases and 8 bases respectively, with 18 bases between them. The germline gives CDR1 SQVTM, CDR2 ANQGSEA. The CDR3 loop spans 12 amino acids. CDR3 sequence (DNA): TGCAGCACGTGGCCGGACAGCTTAGGCTACACCTTC. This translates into CSTWPDSLGYTF.

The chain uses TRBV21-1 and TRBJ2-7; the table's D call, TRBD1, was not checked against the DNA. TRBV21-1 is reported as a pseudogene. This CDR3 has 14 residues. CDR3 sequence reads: CASSPQDRYLEQYF. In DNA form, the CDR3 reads TGTGCCAGCAGCCCTCAGGACAGGTACCTCGAGCAGTACTTC.

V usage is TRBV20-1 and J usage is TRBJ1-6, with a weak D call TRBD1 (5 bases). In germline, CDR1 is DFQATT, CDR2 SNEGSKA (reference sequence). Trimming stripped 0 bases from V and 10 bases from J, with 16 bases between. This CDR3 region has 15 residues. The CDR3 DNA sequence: TGCAGTGCTAGAGAAGGTGGCAGGGAGGTGTCACCCCTCCACTTT. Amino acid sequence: CSAREGGREVSPLHF.

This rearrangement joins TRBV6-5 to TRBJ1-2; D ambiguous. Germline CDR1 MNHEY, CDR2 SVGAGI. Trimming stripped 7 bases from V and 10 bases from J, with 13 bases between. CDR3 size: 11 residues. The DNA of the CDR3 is TGTGCCAGCACCTTGGACGGAACCTACACCTTC. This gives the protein CASTLDGTYTF.

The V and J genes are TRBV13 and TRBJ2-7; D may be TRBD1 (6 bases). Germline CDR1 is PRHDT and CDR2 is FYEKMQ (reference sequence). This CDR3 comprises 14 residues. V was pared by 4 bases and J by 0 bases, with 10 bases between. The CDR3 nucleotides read TGTGCCAGCAGCTCTCGGGACACCTCCTACGAGCAGTACTTC. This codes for CASSSRDTSYEQYF.

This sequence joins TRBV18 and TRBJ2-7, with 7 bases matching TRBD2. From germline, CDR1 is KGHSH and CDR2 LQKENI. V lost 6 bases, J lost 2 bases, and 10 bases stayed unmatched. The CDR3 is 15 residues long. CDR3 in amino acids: CASSQISGFPYEQYF. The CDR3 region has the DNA TGTGCCAGCTCTCAGATTAGCGGGTTCCCCTACGAGCAGTACTTC.

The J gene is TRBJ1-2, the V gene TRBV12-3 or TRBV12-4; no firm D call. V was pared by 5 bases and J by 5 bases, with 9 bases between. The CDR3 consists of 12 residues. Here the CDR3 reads CASSPNGYGYTF. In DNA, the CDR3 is TGTGCCAGCAGTCCTAACGGGTATGGCTACACCTTC.

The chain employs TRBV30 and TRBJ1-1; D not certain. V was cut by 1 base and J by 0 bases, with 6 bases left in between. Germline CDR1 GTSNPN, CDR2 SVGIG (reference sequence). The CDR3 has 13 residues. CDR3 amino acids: CAWSEGVNTEAFF. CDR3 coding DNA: TGTGCCTGGAGTGAAGGCGTGAACACTGAAGCTTTCTTT. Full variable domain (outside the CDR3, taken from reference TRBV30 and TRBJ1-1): SQTIHQWPATLVQPVGSPLSLECTVEGTSNPNLYWYRQAAGRGLQLLFYSVGIGQISSEVPQNLSASRPQDRQFILSSKKLLLSDSGFYLCAWSEGVNTEAFFGQGTRLTVV.